This TCR beta chain was recovered during a study of T cell responses to AZD1222 COVID-19 vaccine. Note on this clone: Its antigen is unidentified.

The assay was immunoSEQ multiplex PCR, and TCRdb's table has in-frame clones only and misses some. The sample includes under 130,000 clones, 70% to 90% of them seen just once. From germline, CDR1 is MNHNS and CDR2 SASEGT. V lost 3 bases, J lost 1 base, and 12 bases lay in between. This CDR3 spans 15 amino acids. Overall study findings and caveats: Spike was spanned by vaccine-associated CD4 TCRs, which were dominant at 160-218 and 743-854. Among AZD1222 vaccinees, only six or seven were seropositive at baseline. Only after the peak T cell response were repertoires sampled.

This receptor was obtained from an adult who received the AZD1222 COVID-19 vaccine. The rearrangement joins TRBV6-1 to TRBJ1-1; D perhaps matches TRBD1 (6 bases). The sample consisted of peripheral blood, taken 28 days after the second AZD1222 dose. CDR3 coding DNA: TGTGCCAGCAGTGATAGACAGGAGTGGAACACTGAAGCTTTCTTT. Translation gives CASSDRQEWNTEAFF.